A single sample gave rise to the 24 T cell receptor beta chains below, sequenced in a study of Graves' ophthalmopathy and Graves' hyperthyroidism. Amplification targeted the TCR beta CDR3 regions, with RNA transcripts as the source material. The authors performed first-round RT-PCR with HTBI primers and then a second-round multiplex PCR. TCRdb itself ran the multiplex PCR reads through MiXCR, one entry per CDR3 protein. The sample has 350,000 to 450,000 distinct CDR3 sequences, under 25% seen once. The sample comprised peripheral blood. The receptors were gathered from a woman under 30 with stable Graves' hyperthyroidism.

This clonotype has a count of ten or more. Written as DNA, the CDR3 is TGTGCCATCAGTGAGTCCCCGGAGACCCAGTACTTC. Translation: CAISESPETQYF. The chain recombines TRBV10-3 with TRBJ2-5, with no clear D. Germline V gene data show CDR1 as ENHRY and CDR2 as SYGVKD. Trimming shortened V by 0 bases and J by 5 bases, and 4 bases separated the two germline ends. The CDR3 consists of 12 residues.

This clonotype was seen repeatedly, ten times or more. The chain combines TRBV7-3 with TRBJ1-1; weak D call: TRBD1 (6 bases). CDR3 length: 15 residues. Trimming shortened V by 3 bases and J by 2 bases, and 13 bases separated the two germline ends. The germline gives CDR1 SGHTA, CDR2 FQGTGA. The CDR3 protein is CASSLGARDNTEAFF. The CDR3 DNA follows: TGTGCCAGCAGCTTGGGGGCGAGAGATAACACTGAAGCTTTCTTT.

This clonotype was seen repeatedly, ten times or more. The V and J genes are TRBV6-1 and TRBJ2-7, with 11 bases identical to TRBD2. Losses at the gene ends were 6 bases for V and 4 bases for J; bases not matched to a gene: 5. In germline, CDR1 is MNHNS, CDR2 SASEGT. The CDR3 runs to 14 residues. Written as DNA, the CDR3 is TGTGCCAGCAGGGTAGCGGGAGGGCGGTACGAGCAGTACTTC. It yields the protein CASRVAGGRYEQYF.

This clonotype came up many times. The chain is built from TRBV19 and TRBJ1-5; D unclear. The CDR3 extends over 15 amino acids. Between the trimmed V and J ends, which lost 3 bases and 4 bases, there was a span of 13 bases. Germline CDR1 is LNHDA and CDR2 is SQIVND (reference sequence). CDR3 loop: CASSIISGLNQPQHF. DNA for the CDR3: TGTGCCAGTAGTATCATCTCGGGTCTTAATCAGCCCCAGCATTTT.

This clonotype was observed many times. This chain uses TRBV7-2 with TRBJ2-7; TRBD2 matches at 7 bases. Unmatched junction bases numbered 13, after V lost 2 bases and J lost 3 bases. Germline V gene lookup returns CDR1 SGHTA and CDR2 FQGNSA. The length of the CDR3 is 17 residues. The CDR3 sequence: CASSLSPGGSYLYEQYF. The CDR3 DNA sequence: TGTGCCAGCAGCTTATCTCCCGGCGGGAGTTATCTCTACGAGCAGTACTTC.

At least ten counts were recorded for this clonotype. CDR3 nucleotide sequence: TGTGCCAGCAGCGCACTAGTAGTCTACGAGCAGTACTTC. Its protein product is CASSALVVYEQYF. The chain has TRBV7-9 and TRBJ2-7, with D possibly matching TRBD2 (5 bases). Trimming shortened V by 5 bases and J by 3 bases, and 11 bases separated the two germline ends. The CDR3 runs to 13 residues. Per the germline V gene, CDR1 is SEHNR and CDR2 is FQNEAQ (reference sequence).

This clonotype was seen at least ten times. This chain links TRBV11-2 with TRBJ2-5; unclear D gene. Per germline, CDR1 SGHAT and CDR2 FQNNGV. The CDR3 runs to 13 residues. V dropped 8 bases and J dropped 5 bases, with 15 bases sitting between them. CDR3 coding DNA: TGTGCCAGCTCCAGGACCCCACAGGAGACCCAGTACTTC. Translated: CASSRTPQETQYF. Drawing the rest from reference TRBV11-2 and TRBJ2-5, the complete variable domain is EAGVAQSPRYKIIEKRQSVAFWCNPISGHATLYWYQQILGQGPKLLIQFQNNGVVDDSQLPKDRFSAERLKGVDSTLKIQPAKLEDSAVYLCASSRTPQETQYFGPGTRLLVL.

This clonotype was seen at least ten times. The chain combines TRBV6-2 or TRBV6-3 with TRBJ2-7, with D tentatively TRBD1 or TRBD2 (5 bases each). Germline CDR1 reads MNHEY; CDR2 reads SVGEGT. Trimming removed 7 bases from V and 2 bases from J, with 12 bases in between. CDR3 length equals 13 residues. The CDR3 DNA is TGTGCCAGCACTAAGGGACGGCCCTACGAGCAGTACTTC. Translation: CASTKGRPYEQYF.

This clonotype appeared many times. The chain joins TRBV19 to TRBJ2-2, with D possibly being TRBD1 (5 bases). CDR1 is LNHDA, CDR2 SQIVND, per germline (reference sequence). V lost 3 bases and J lost 2, with 13 bases in between. The CDR3 length is 16 residues. CDR3 in amino acids: CASSILTGANTGELFF. The CDR3 nucleotides read TGTGCCAGTAGTATCCTAACAGGAGCTAACACCGGGGAGCTGTTTTTT.

This clonotype was counted at least ten times. This chain joins TRBV7-2 and TRBJ2-5; 14 bases align to TRBD2. Trimming at V came to 6 bases and at J to 5 bases, leaving 8 bases not matched to a gene. The germline gives CDR1 SGHTA, CDR2 FQGNSA. This CDR3 is 16 amino acids long. CDR3 bases: TGTGCCAGCAGTCGAGGGGGACTAGCGGGAGTTGAGACCCAGTACTTC. It codes for CASSRGGLAGVETQYF. Full variable domain (rest looked up from reference TRBV7-2 and TRBJ2-5): GAGVSQSPSNKVTEKGKDVELRCDPISGHTALYWYRQSLGQGLEFLIYFQGNSAPDKSGLPSDRFSAERTGGSVSTLTIQRTQQEDSAVYLCASSRGGLAGVETQYFGPGTRLLVL.

Many counts were recorded for this clonotype. This chain joins TRBV19 and TRBJ1-1, with 8 bases lining up with TRBD1. V gave up 5 bases and J gave up 0 bases; unmatched junction bases: 5. Germline CDR1 and CDR2: LNHDA and SQIVND (reference sequence). The CDR3 has 15 amino acids. The CDR3 is CASSVDRVMNTEAFF. In DNA, the CDR3 is TGTGCCAGTAGTGTGGACAGGGTAATGAACACTGAAGCTTTCTTT.

The gene calls are TRBV7-9 and TRBJ2-5; D remains ambiguous. The V gene lost 5 bases and the J gene lost 1 base, with 14 bases spanning the gap. Germline values: CDR1 SEHNR, CDR2 FQNEAQ (reference sequence). The CDR3 consists of 15 residues. CDR3 protein: CASSLPRRTQETQYF. As DNA, the CDR3 is TGTGCCAGCAGCCTACCCCGACGGACCCAAGAGACCCAGTACTTC. The full variable domain, its missing parts supplied by reference TRBV7-9 and TRBJ2-5, is DTGVSQNPRHKITKRGQNVTFRCDPISEHNRLYWYRQTLGQGPEFLTYFQNEAQLEKSRLLSDRFSAERPKGSFSTLEIQRTEQGDSAMYLCASSLPRRTQETQYFGPGTRLLVL.

This clonotype was recorded a few times. The chain links TRBV5-1 to TRBJ1-2; D gene uncertain. Germline V gives CDR1 SGHRS, CDR2 YFSETQ. Trimming removed 0 bases at V and 5 bases at J, with 14 bases between. CDR3 length: 15 amino acids. The CDR3 bases are TGCGCCAGCAGCTTGGTGGGAGGAGGACTTTATGGCTACACCTTC. It specifies CASSLVGGGLYGYTF. The whole variable domain, filled in from reference TRBV5-1 and TRBJ1-2, reads KAGVTQTPRYLIKTRGQQVTLSCSPISGHRSVSWYQQTPGQGLQFLFEYFSETQRNKGNFPGRFSGRQFSNSRSEMNVSTLELGDSALYLCASSLVGGGLYGYTFGSGTRLTVV.

This clonotype was recorded many times. This sequence joins TRBV7-3 and TRBJ2-2; possibly TRBD1 or TRBD2 for D (5 bases each). Germline V CDR1 and CDR2: SGHTA, FQGTGA. V dropped 6 bases and J dropped 4 bases, with 12 bases sitting between them. The CDR3 loop spans 14 amino acids. The CDR3 DNA reads as TGTGCCAGCAGTCGGGGCCTGGGCACCGGGGAGCTGTTTTTT. As protein: CASSRGLGTGELFF.

This clonotype appeared many times. The chain couples TRBV5-1 to TRBJ2-5; 8 bases fit TRBD1. The CDR3 length is 14 residues. Losses at the gene ends were 1 base for V and 4 bases for J; bases not matched to a gene: 3. In germline, CDR1 is SGHRS, CDR2 YFSETQ. CDR3 sequence: CASSLRTGSETQYF. DNA for the CDR3: TGCGCCAGCAGCTTGAGGACAGGGTCAGAGACCCAGTACTTC.

This clonotype has at least ten counts. The V call is TRBV6-5, the J call TRBJ1-3, with D unclear. The CDR3 is 15 residues long. Germline V CDR1 and CDR2: MNHEY, SVGAGI. V gave up 3 bases and J gave up 0 bases, with 9 bases separating them. The CDR3 sequence is CASSYIPHSGNTIYF. CDR3 in DNA: TGTGCCAGCAGTTATATCCCCCACTCTGGAAACACCATATATTTT.

Ten or more counts support this clonotype. The rearrangement uses TRBV5-1 and TRBJ1-5, with 7 bases lining up with TRBD1. Germline lookup yields CDR1 SGHRS and CDR2 YFSETQ. The V segment lost 4 bases and the J segment 0 bases; nucleotides outside the gene matches: 16. The CDR3 length is 19 residues. The CDR3 sequence: CASSALTRDSLYSNQPQHF. In DNA, the CDR3 is TGCGCCAGCAGCGCACTGACCCGGGACAGCCTATATAGCAATCAGCCCCAGCATTTT.

There are a few counts of this clonotype. This sequence joins TRBV6-1 and TRBJ2-5; D unclear. This CDR3 comprises 14 residues. V lost 1 base, J lost 7 bases, and 13 bases lay in between. Germline V gene lookup returns CDR1 MNHNS and CDR2 SASEGT. The CDR3 protein is CASSEGQHLGTQYF. The CDR3 nucleotides read TGTGCCAGCAGTGAAGGGCAGCACTTGGGGACCCAGTACTTC.

The rearrangement joins TRBV12-3 or TRBV12-4 to TRBJ2-7, with D uncertain. This CDR3 has 12 amino acids. V gave up 3 bases and J gave up 6 bases, with 9 bases separating them. CDR3 sequence (DNA): TGTGCCAGCAGTTTGGGCAGATCCGAGCAGTACTTC. Amino acid sequence: CASSLGRSEQYF.

At least ten counts were recorded for this clonotype. This chain links TRBV29-1 with TRBJ1-1; D not certain. In germline, CDR1 is SQVTM, CDR2 ANQGSEA. The ends were cut back, 4 bases at V and 1 base at J, with 13 bases in the middle. The CDR3 contains 14 residues. The CDR3: CSVVSRHGNTEAFF. The CDR3 DNA reads as TGCAGCGTTGTTTCCAGACACGGGAACACTGAAGCTTTCTTT. Full variable domain (rest looked up from reference TRBV29-1 and TRBJ1-1): SAVISQKPSRDICQRGTSLTIQCQVDSQVTMMFWYRQQPGQSLTLIATANQGSEATYESGFVIDKFPISRPNLTFSTLTVSNMSPEDSSIYLCSVVSRHGNTEAFFGQGTRLTVV.

This clonotype was observed once. This may arise from a read error, as a much more abundant clone is one base away. The V call is TRBV4-1, the J call TRBJ2-7; TRBD2 might be the D (5 bases). The germline CDR1 and CDR2 sequences are MGHRA and YSYEKL. The V end lost 0 bases, the J end lost 6 bases, and 9 bases lay between the germline ends. This CDR3 region has 13 residues. CDR3 sequence (DNA): TGCGCCAGCAGCCAAGATCCGGGGTTCGAGCAGTACTTC. Translation gives CASSQDPGFEQYF.

At least ten counts were recorded for this clonotype. The gene calls are TRBV15 and TRBJ1-1, with D maybe TRBD1 (5 bases). The CDR3 is 12 amino acids. Deletions cut 3 bases from V and 10 bases from J, with 12 bases between. Germline values: CDR1 LNHNV, CDR2 YYDKDF (reference sequence). Written as DNA, the CDR3 is TGTGCCACCAGCAGGAACCAGGGAGGAGCTTTCTTT. It yields the protein CATSRNQGGAFF. The full variable domain, in which reference TRBV15 and TRBJ1-1 provide the parts outside the CDR3, is DAMVIQNPRYQVTQFGKPVTLSCSQTLNHNVMYWYQQKSSQAPKLLFHYYDKDFNNEADTPDNFQSRRPNTSFCFLDIRSPGLGDTAMYLCATSRNQGGAFFGQGTRLTVV.

This clonotype has a count of ten or more. V gene TRBV6-5 combines with J gene TRBJ1-2; 11 nucleotides agree with TRBD1. Germline V lookup: CDR1 MNHEY, CDR2 SVGAGI. With V trimmed by 11 bases and J by 4 bases, 6 bases remained unmatched. The CDR3 has 13 amino acids. CDR3 sequence reads: CAAGTGGTYGYTF. In DNA form, the CDR3 reads TGTGCCGCGGGGACAGGGGGAACCTATGGCTACACCTTC.

This clonotype was seen many times. The gene calls are TRBV27 and TRBJ1-6, with 7 bases identical to TRBD1. The CDR3 covers 14 residues. The germline CDR1 and CDR2 sequences are MNHEY and SMNVEV (reference sequence). V lost 4 bases and J lost 6; bases outside the gene matches: 3. Here the CDR3 reads CASSYGTVNSPLHF. The CDR3 coding sequence is TGTGCCAGCAGTTACGGGACAGTTAATTCACCCCTCCACTTT.